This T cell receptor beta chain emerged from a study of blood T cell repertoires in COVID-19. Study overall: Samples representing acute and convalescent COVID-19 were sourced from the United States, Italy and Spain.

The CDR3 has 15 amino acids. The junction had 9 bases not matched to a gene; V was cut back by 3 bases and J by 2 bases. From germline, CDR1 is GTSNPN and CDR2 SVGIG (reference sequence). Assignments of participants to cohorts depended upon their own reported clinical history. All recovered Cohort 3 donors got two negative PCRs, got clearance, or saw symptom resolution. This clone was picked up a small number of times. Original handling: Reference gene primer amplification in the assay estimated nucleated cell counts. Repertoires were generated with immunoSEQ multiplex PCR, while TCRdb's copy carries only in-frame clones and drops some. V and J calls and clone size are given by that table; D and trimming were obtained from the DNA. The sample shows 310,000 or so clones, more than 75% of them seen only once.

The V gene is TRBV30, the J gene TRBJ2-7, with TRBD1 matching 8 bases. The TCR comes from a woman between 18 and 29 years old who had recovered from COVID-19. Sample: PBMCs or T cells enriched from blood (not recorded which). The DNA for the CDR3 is TGTGCCTGGAGCCCCGGACAGGGAAGGACCTACGAGCAGTACTTC. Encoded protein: CAWSPGQGRTYEQYF.